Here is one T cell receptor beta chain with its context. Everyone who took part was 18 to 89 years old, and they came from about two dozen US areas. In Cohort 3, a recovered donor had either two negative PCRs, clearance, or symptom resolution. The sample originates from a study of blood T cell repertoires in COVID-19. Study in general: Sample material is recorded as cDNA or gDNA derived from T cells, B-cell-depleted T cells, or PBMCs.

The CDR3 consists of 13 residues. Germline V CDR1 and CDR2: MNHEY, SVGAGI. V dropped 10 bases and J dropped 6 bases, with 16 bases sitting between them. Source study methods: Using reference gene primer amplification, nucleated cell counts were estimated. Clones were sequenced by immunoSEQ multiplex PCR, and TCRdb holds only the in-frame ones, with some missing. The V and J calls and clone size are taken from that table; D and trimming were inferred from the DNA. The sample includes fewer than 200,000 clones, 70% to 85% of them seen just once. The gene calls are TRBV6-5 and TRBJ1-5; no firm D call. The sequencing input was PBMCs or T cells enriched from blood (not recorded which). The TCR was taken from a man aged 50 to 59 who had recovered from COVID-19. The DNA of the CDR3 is TGTGCCACTTGGCGCGGCGTTCGTCAGCCCCAGCATTTT. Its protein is CATWRGVRQPQHF.